The entry that follows covers one T cell receptor beta chain sequence. This sample is drawn from a study of radiotherapy plus CTLA-4 blockade in lung cancer. Clones were sequenced by immunoSEQ multiplex PCR, and TCRdb holds only the in-frame ones, with some missing. The sample contains roughly 57,000 clones, 70% to 85% of which appear only once. The sequence derives from a human donor with non-small cell lung cancer whose response to radiotherapy plus ipilimumab could not be evaluated. Sequenced material: peripheral blood, taken from a patient treated with radiotherapy plus ipilimumab.

CDR3 loop: CASSRLEGGETQYF. CDR3 bases: TGCGCCAGCAGCCGCCTCGAGGGAGGGGAGACCCAGTACTTC. V usage is TRBV4-3 and J usage is TRBJ2-5; 7 bases are shared with TRBD2. Germline V gives CDR1 LGHNA, CDR2 YSLEER. The V segment lost 4 bases and the J segment 5 bases; nucleotides outside the gene matches: 7. The CDR3 length is 14 residues.